This record looks at one T cell receptor beta chain sequence and its context. Looked up from germline, CDR1 is SGHRS and CDR2 is YFSETQ. The CDR3 length is 14 residues. Unmatched junction bases numbered 5, after V lost 0 bases and J lost 6 bases. The record originates from a study of blood T cell repertoires in COVID-19. Study-wide background: Samples representing acute and convalescent COVID-19 were sourced from the United States, Italy and Spain. Sources were T cells, B-cell-depleted T cells, or PBMCs; the material itself was cDNA or gDNA.

Authors' processing steps: Estimates of nucleated cell counts were drawn from the amplification of reference gene primers. The protocol was immunoSEQ multiplex PCR, while the TCRdb copy is restricted to in-frame clones and leaves out a portion. V, J and clone size derive from that table, while D and trimming were established from the DNA sequence. The data show around 250,000 clones, under 90% seen once. The sample comprised peripheral blood. This TCR was sampled from a human donor in a cohort sampled during active COVID-19. V usage is TRBV5-1 and J usage is TRBJ2-7; 8 bases are shared with TRBD2. The CDR3 nucleotides read TGCGCCAGCAGCTTGGAAGCGGGAGTTCGCGAGCAGTACTTC. Residues: CASSLEAGVREQYF.